The rows below give T cell receptor beta chains drawn from one sample of a study of T cell repertoires in cytomegalovirus infection. Using its own MiXCR run on the reads, TCRdb lists one record per CDR3 protein. Of fewer than 950,000 distinct CDR3 sequences listed, less than 35% are singletons. No antigen is known for these receptors. The sequencing used cultured CD8+ T cells from PBMCs, collected from culture after CMV antigen stimulation. The receptors were gathered from a human donor in good health (CMV status not recorded). Some clones in this sample may be carry-over from other donors' samples. Both conserved end residues are part of each CDR3. Fields, in order: J gene, V gene, clone size, D gene, CDR3 DNA, CDR3 protein. A D gene is named only where the DNA matches it firmly. Only some rows state a clone size, as once, few, many or a class for expanded clones.

TRBJ1-1 | TRBV18 | once | . | TGTGCCAGCTCACTCTCCGGACAATTGAACACTGAAGCTTTCTTT | CASSLSGQLNTEAFF
TRBJ2-7 | TRBV7-9 | few | . | TGTGCCAGCAGCTTCTCCGACAACTACGAGCAGTACTTC | CASSFSDNYEQYF
TRBJ1-6 | TRBV7-9 | few | TRBD1 | TGTGCCGGCCAGGGGGATAATTCACCCCTCCACTTT | CAGQGDNSPLHF
TRBJ2-1 | TRBV2 | . | TRBD1 | TGTGCCAGCAGCGGACAGGGGATTGGCAATGAGCAGTTCTTC | CASSGQGIGNEQFF
TRBJ2-1 | TRBV27 | . | . | TGTGCTAGCCGAAGGGGGTCGGCTATCCGAAAACCTTACAATGAGCAGTTCTTC | CASRRGSAIRKPYNEQFF
TRBJ2-5 | TRBV28 | few | . | TGTGCCAGCAGTTTCTGGTCAGAGACCCAAGAGACCCAGTACTTC | CASSFWSETQETQYF
TRBJ1-2 | TRBV6-5 | few | . | TGTGCCAGCAGTTATTCCGGACAGTTCTATGGCTACACCTTC | CASSYSGQFYGYTF
TRBJ2-1 | TRBV6-1 | . | TRBD2 | TGTGCCTCGAAGGGGACTAGCTCCTACAATGAGCAGTTCTTC | CASKGTSSYNEQFF
TRBJ2-3 | TRBV4-3 | . | TRBD2 | TGCGCCAGCAGCCAAGATCCGGGGGGGGCTAGCACAGATACGCAGTATTTT | CASSQDPGGASTDTQYF
TRBJ2-2 | TRBV11-3 | . | . | TGTGCCAGCAGCTCATATCACCCGGAGGGGATAGGCGCCGGGGAGCTGTTTTTT | CASSSYHPEGIGAGELFF
TRBJ1-2 | TRBV12-3/TRBV12-4 | few | . | TGTGCCAGCAGTTTCGGGGCTGGCTACACCTTC | CASSFGAGYTF
TRBJ2-7 | TRBV2 | few | TRBD1 | TGTGCCAGCAGCCCCGGGACAGGGGGCCTCTACGAGCAGTACTTC | CASSPGTGGLYEQYF
TRBJ2-5 | TRBV18 | . | TRBD1 | TGTGCCAGCTCACTGGACAGGGTTAGTCTGGAGACCCAGTACTTC | CASSLDRVSLETQYF
TRBJ2-1 | TRBV7-6 | . | . | TGTGCTAGCAGCCTGCGGTCCGCAGGGGAGCAGTTCTTC | CASSLRSAGEQFF
TRBJ2-7 | TRBV19 | . | . | TGTGCCACCCTAGGTCATGAACCCTACGAGCAGTACTTC | CATLGHEPYEQYF
TRBJ2-5 | TRBV27 | . | TRBD1 | TGTGTCAGCAGCCACAGCTACAGGGGGGAGTCGGAGACCCAGTACTTC | CVSSHSYRGESETQYF
TRBJ2-5 | TRBV7-6 | few | . | TGTGCCAGCAGCTTAGCCCTAGATTTGGGGGGCAGACAAGAGACCCAGTACTTC | CASSLALDLGGRQETQYF
TRBJ1-2 | TRBV13 | . | TRBD1 | TGTGCCAGCAGCTCGGGACAGCGCCTCTATGGCTACACCTTC | CASSSGQRLYGYTF
TRBJ2-7 | TRBV6-5 | . | TRBD2 | TGTGCCAGCAGTTACTCTATTTTAGCGGGGCTCTACGAGCAGTACTTC | CASSYSILAGLYEQYF
TRBJ1-6 | TRBV6-2/TRBV6-3 | few | . | TGTGCCAGCTCAGCGACAACCCATTCACCCCTCCACTTT | CASSATTHSPLHF
TRBJ2-7 | TRBV12-3/TRBV12-4 | . | . | TGTGCCAGCAGTTTTGGGTGGGAGCAGTACTTC | CASSFGWEQYF
TRBJ1-6 | TRBV5-1 | . | . | TGCGCCAGCAGTCATGCCGGGACCCAGGGAAGAAATGATTCACCCCTCCACTTT | CASSHAGTQGRNDSPLHF
TRBJ1-5 | TRBV7-6 | . | . | TGTGCCAGCAGCTCCAGCTACAATCAGCCCCAGCATTTT | CASSSSYNQPQHF